This T cell receptor beta chain was sequenced in a study of T cells in localized non-small cell lung cancer. General study findings and limits: Investigators sequenced only a single tumor region, leaving heterogeneity possible.

Data came from immunoSEQ multiplex PCR; TCRdb stores just in-frame clones and leaves some out. The table lists 2,100 or so clones, 40% of them singletons, with about 9% in the top ten. This clone was detected once. Its antigen remains unidentified. Germline V gene lookup returns CDR1 LNHDA and CDR2 SQIVND (reference sequence). Trimming pared 5 bases from V and 6 bases from J, leaving 12 bases between. The CDR3 contains 13 residues. This TCR was recovered from a male donor aged 60 or older with stage II squamous cell lung carcinoma. The chain couples TRBV19 to TRBJ2-3; tentatively, D is TRBD1 (5 bases). Sample: lung tumor tissue, taken before any cancer treatment. The CDR3 sequence is CASSPGIMDTQYF. CDR3 coding DNA: TGTGCCAGTAGTCCAGGGATTATGGATACGCAGTATTTT.